Included here is one TCR beta chain sequence, with context. The antigen remains undetermined. Eight reactions per sample, run separately, yielded cDNA. Reanalyzing the 5' RACE reads, TCRdb keeps one entry per CDR3 protein, without DNA. Its table records approximately 330,000 distinct CDR3 sequences. This CDR3 spans 16 amino acids. Germline V gene sequence: CDR1 SGHRS, CDR2 YFSETQ. The data derive from a study of monozygotic twins with inflammatory bowel disease. Study findings and constraints: For repertoire similarity, concordant twins did not differ from discordant twins, possibly because power was limited. The authors could not tell different T cell subtypes apart. Some repertoire variability may stem from patients' differing immunosuppressive treatments.

V and J are TRBV5-1 and TRBJ1-1. Material for sequencing was blood. The receptor was derived from a human donor with ulcerative colitis or Crohn's disease, or a healthy co-twin of an affected twin (not recorded which). The CDR3 spells CASSLAQGSWNTEAFF.